This TCR beta chain was sequenced during a study of cytomegalovirus exposure and HLA in healthy donors. Whole-study context: HLA-typed donors were the source of approximately 86 million unique TCRs held in an early data release. Study results and caveats: An observed cluster of highly shared sequence variants was recorded as a likely sequencing artifact. Further analysis, carried out later, found HLA-associated TCR beta chains more clonally expanded than equally common other chains.

This clone was seen a few times. Its target is not known. PCR used 60 Vbeta primers and 13 Jbeta primers. Measured with immunoSEQ multiplex PCR; TCRdb has only the in-frame clones, and not every one. The sample lists fewer than 120,000 clones, around 80% seen once, with under 15% in the top ten. Donors consisted of healthy bone marrow donors. The sample comprised PBMCs. This sequence was found in a man younger than 40 in good health and CMV-seropositive.

Here the CDR3 reads CATRADSSTDTQYF. Here the CDR3 DNA reads TGTGCCACCAGGGCGGACAGTAGCACAGATACGCAGTATTTT. This chain links TRBV15 with TRBJ2-3; possibly TRBD1 for D (6 bases). Per germline, CDR1 LNHNV and CDR2 YYDKDF (reference sequence). Trimming pared 6 bases from V and 0 bases from J, leaving 10 bases between. The length of the CDR3 is 14 residues.